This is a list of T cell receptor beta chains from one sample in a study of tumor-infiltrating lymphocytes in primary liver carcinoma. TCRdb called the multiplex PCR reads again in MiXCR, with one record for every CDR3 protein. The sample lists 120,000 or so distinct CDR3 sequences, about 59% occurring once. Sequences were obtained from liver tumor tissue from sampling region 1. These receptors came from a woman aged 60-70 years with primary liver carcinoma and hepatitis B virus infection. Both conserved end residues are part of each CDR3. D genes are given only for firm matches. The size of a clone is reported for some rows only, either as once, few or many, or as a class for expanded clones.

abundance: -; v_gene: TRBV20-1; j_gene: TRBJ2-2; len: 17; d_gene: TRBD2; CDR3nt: TGCTGTGCTAGAGATCCGGCTAGCGGGAGTCTGGGCGGGGAGCTGTTTTTT; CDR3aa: CCARDPASGSLGGELFF
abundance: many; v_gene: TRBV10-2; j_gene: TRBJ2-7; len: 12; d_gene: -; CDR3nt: TGCGCCAGCAGTCCAGGGACCCACGAGCAGTACTTC; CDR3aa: CASSPGTHEQYF
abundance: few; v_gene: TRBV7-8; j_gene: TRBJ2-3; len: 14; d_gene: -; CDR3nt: TGTGCCAGCAGGCAAGATCCCAGCGGTGATACGCAGTATTTT; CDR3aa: CASRQDPSGDTQYF
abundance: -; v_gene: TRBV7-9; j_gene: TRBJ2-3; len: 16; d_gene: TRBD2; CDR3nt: TGTGCCAGCAGCTTAGGACTAGCGACAAGCACAGATACGCAGTATTTT; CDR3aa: CASSLGLATSTDTQYF
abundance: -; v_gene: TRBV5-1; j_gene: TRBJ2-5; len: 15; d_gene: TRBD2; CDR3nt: TGCGCCAGCAGCTGGAAAGCGGGAGGGGGTAAGACCCAGTACTTC; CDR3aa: CASSWKAGGGKTQYF
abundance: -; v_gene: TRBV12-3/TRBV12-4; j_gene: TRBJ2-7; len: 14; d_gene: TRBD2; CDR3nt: TGTGCCGGCAGGACACGAGGGGAGGGATACGAGCAGTACTTC; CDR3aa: CAGRTRGEGYEQYF
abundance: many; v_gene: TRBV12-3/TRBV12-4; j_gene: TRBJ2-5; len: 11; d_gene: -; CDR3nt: TGTGCCAGCAGTTTCTACGAGACCCAGTACTTC; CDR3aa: CASSFYETQYF
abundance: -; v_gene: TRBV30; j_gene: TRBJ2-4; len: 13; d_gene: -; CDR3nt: TGTGCCTGGATTATCCCAGACAAAAACATTCAGTGCTTC; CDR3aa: CAWIIPDKNIQCF
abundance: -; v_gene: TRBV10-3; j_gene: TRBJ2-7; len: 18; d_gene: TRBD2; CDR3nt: TGTGCCATCGGGGGACTAGCGGGAGGCCGGAGCTCCTACAATGAGCAGTACTTC; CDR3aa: CAIGGLAGGRSSYNEQYF
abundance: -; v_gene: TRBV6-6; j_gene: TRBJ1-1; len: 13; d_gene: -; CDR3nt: TGCGCCAGCGGTTTGCAGGGACTAACTGAAGCTTTCTTT; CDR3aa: CASGLQGLTEAFF
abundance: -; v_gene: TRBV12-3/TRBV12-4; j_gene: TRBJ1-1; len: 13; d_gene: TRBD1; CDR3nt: TGTGCCAGCACCACCGGGACAGGGGGCCGGGCTTTCTTT; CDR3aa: CASTTGTGGRAFF
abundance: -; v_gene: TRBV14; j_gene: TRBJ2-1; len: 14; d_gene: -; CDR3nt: TGTGCCAGCAGCCAAGGGGGCCGGCACAATGAGCAGTTCTTC; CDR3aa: CASSQGGRHNEQFF